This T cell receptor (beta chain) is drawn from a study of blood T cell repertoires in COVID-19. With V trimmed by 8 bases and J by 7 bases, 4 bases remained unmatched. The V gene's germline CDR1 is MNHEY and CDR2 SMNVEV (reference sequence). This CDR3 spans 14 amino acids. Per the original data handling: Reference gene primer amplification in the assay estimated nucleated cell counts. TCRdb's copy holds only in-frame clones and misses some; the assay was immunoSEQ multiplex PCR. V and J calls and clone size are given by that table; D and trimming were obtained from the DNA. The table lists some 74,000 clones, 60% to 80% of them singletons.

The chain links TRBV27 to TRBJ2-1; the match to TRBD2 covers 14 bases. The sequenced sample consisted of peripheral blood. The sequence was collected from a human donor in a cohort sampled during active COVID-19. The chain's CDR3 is CASGGLAGVNEQFF. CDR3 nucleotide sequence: TGTGCCAGCGGGGGACTAGCGGGAGTGAATGAGCAGTTCTTC.